Each of the 26 T cell receptor beta chains below was sequenced from the same sample in a study of graft-versus-host responses after intestinal transplantation. TCRdb's table, derived via immunoSEQ multiplex PCR, lists solely in-frame clones and lacks some. This sample carries approximately 46,000 clones, approximately 84% of them seen once, and the ten largest clones take approximately 0.46%. What these receptors recognize is not known. Material: unstimulated CD4+ T cells sorted from spleen or lymph node cells, obtained before transplant. These receptors came from a human donor who was the organ donor for an intestinal transplant.

This clone was seen only a few times. The chain links TRBV7-2 to TRBJ2-7, with TRBD2 identical over 9 bases. Germline CDR1 SGHTA, CDR2 FQGNSA. J gave up 0 bases and V 4 bases, and 10 bases lay outside the gene matches. There are 17 residues in the CDR3. The CDR3 nucleotides read TGTGCCAGCAGCTCACGAGGCGGGGGGGCCGTCTCCTACGAGCAGTACTTC. It translates to CASSSRGGGAVSYEQYF. Drawing the rest from reference TRBV7-2 and TRBJ2-7, the complete variable domain is GAGVSQSPSNKVTEKGKDVELRCDPISGHTALYWYRQSLGQGLEFLIYFQGNSAPDKSGLPSDRFSAERTGGSVSTLTIQRTQQEDSAVYLCASSSRGGGAVSYEQYFGPGTRLTVT.

The chain combines TRBV7-2 with TRBJ1-5, with unresolved D. V was clipped by 1 base and J by 0 bases, with 4 bases between them. This CDR3 comprises 14 residues. Germline V gene lookup returns CDR1 SGHTA and CDR2 FQGNSA. The CDR3 protein is CASSLVHSNQPQHF. The CDR3 nucleotides are TGTGCCAGCAGCTTAGTTCATAGCAATCAGCCCCAGCATTTT.

The chain joins TRBV27 to TRBJ2-1; TRBD2 is a possible D gene (5 bases). Germline CDR1 MNHEY, CDR2 SMNVEV (reference sequence). This CDR3 is 17 amino acids long. V shed 1 base and J shed 8 bases, with 21 bases lying between them. CDR3 in DNA: TGTGCCAGCAGTTTATTCGCTAGCCCACTAATCCGGTATGAGCAGTTCTTC. This gives the protein CASSLFASPLIRYEQFF.

This clone was found a few times. The V gene is TRBV5-6, the J gene TRBJ2-3, with 14 bases matching TRBD2. This CDR3 contains 16 residues. CDR1 is SGHDT, CDR2 YYEEEE, per germline. V was pared by 4 bases and J by 5 bases, with 6 bases of the junction left unmatched. CDR3 bases: TGTGCCAGCAGCCTCGGACTAGCGGGGGGCCGAGATACGCAGTATTTT. Translation: CASSLGLAGGRDTQYF.

For this clone: At one end the junction does not follow the germline gene, possibly because of a read error. At the DNA level, this CDR3 is encoded by other sequences in the same sample as well. The rearrangement uses TRBV15 and TRBJ2-2; D is perhaps TRBD2 (5 bases). Per the germline V gene, CDR1 is LNHNV and CDR2 is YYDKDF (reference sequence). This CDR3 is built from 15 residues. The CDR3 region is CATSRDRGNTGELFF. The CDR3 region has the DNA TGCGCCACCAGCAGAGATCGGGGGAACACCGGGGAGCTGTTTTTT.

This clone was detected only a few times. This chain connects TRBV2 to TRBJ2-2; no firm D call. Germline-derived CDR1 and CDR2 are SNHLY and FYNNEI. The CDR3 loop spans 16 amino acids. The V and J ends lost 3 bases and 1 base respectively, with 12 bases between them. For the CDR3, the DNA is TGTGCCAGCAGTGATCCCCCGTTGTGGAACACCGGGGAGCTGTTTTTT. Protein: CASSDPPLWNTGELFF. Drawing the rest from reference TRBV2 and TRBJ2-2, the complete variable domain is EPEVTQTPSHQVTQMGQEVILRCVPISNHLYFYWYRQILGQKVEFLVSFYNNEISEKSEIFDDQFSVERPDGSNFTLKIRSTKLEDSAMYFCASSDPPLWNTGELFFGEGSRLTVL.

This clone has only one observation. This chain uses TRBV6-5 with TRBJ2-1; D unresolved. CDR3 length equals 13 residues. From germline, CDR1 is MNHEY and CDR2 SVGAGI. Trimming cost V 2 bases and J 0 bases, with 2 bases left between them. This chain's CDR3 is CASSYSSYNEQFF. For the CDR3, the DNA is TGTGCCAGCAGTTACAGCTCCTACAATGAGCAGTTCTTC.

The V and J genes are TRBV6-4 and TRBJ1-1; D remains unclear. Germline-derived CDR1 and CDR2 are MRHNA and SNTAGT. V lost 4 bases and J lost 1, with 4 bases in between. The CDR3 sequence is 12 residues long. This CDR3 reads CASSVSNTEAFF. As DNA, the CDR3 is TGTGCCAGCAGTGTGTCGAACACTGAAGCTTTCTTT.

The CDR3 region is CASSVTGKASYNEQFF. The DNA for the CDR3 is TGTGCCAGCAGCGTAACGGGAAAAGCCTCCTACAATGAGCAGTTCTTC. The chain recombines TRBV9 with TRBJ2-1; D possibly corresponds to TRBD2 (5 bases). This CDR3 region has 16 residues. CDR1 and CDR2 (germline): SGDLS, YYNGEE. V lost 1 base and J lost 0, with 11 bases in between.

The chain uses TRBV6-1 and TRBJ2-5, with no clear D. Germline V gene lookup returns CDR1 MNHNS and CDR2 SASEGT. The CDR3 consists of 13 residues. V shed 5 bases and J shed 2 bases, with 9 bases lying between them. CDR3 sequence reads: CASSNPRQETQYF. Here the CDR3 DNA reads TGTGCCAGCAGTAATCCGCGGCAAGAGACCCAGTACTTC.

The V call is TRBV6-6, the J call TRBJ1-5; D gene ambiguous. Germline CDR1 MNHNY, CDR2 SVGAGI (reference sequence). V lost 0 bases, J lost 3 bases, and 6 bases lay in between. CDR3 length: 14 amino acids. In DNA form, the CDR3 reads TGTGCCAGCAGTTACTCGGGCTCCAATCAGCCCCAGCATTTT. It is translated as CASSYSGSNQPQHF.

CDR3 coding DNA: TGCGCCAGCAGATCAATCGGGACAGACGCACTAGCCAAAAACATTCAGTACTTC. The encoded protein is CASRSIGTDALAKNIQYF. The rearrangement joins TRBV4-1 to TRBJ2-4; 7 bases are a match to TRBD1. This CDR3 is built from 18 residues. The germline gives CDR1 MGHRA, CDR2 YSYEKL. V trimming: 6 bases; J trimming: 0 bases; junction bases outside the gene matches: 14.

This clone has just one count. V and J are TRBV7-2 and TRBJ2-5; 9 nucleotides match TRBD2. From germline, CDR1 is SGHTA and CDR2 FQGNSA. With V trimmed by 5 bases and J by 4 bases, 17 bases remained unmatched. The CDR3 sequence is 18 residues long. CDR3 nucleotides: TGTGCCAGCAGCCCCCGTGGGACTAGCCCGGCATTGGGAGAGACCCAGTACTTC. This sequence encodes CASSPRGTSPALGETQYF.

Written as DNA, the CDR3 is TGTGCCAGCAGATCTGAGGCTAGCGGGAAGAATGAGCAGTTCTTC. It codes for CASRSEASGKNEQFF. This sequence joins TRBV6-5 and TRBJ2-1; 9 positions agree with TRBD2. J lost 7 bases, V lost 6 bases, and 10 bases had no gene match. Germline V gives CDR1 MNHEY, CDR2 SVGAGI. The CDR3 spans 15 residues.

The V gene is TRBV20-1, the J gene TRBJ2-5; D is perhaps TRBD1 (6 bases). From germline, CDR1 is DFQATT and CDR2 SNEGSKA (reference sequence). V dropped 3 bases and J dropped 5 bases, with 7 bases sitting between them. The CDR3 has 11 amino acids. CDR3 region: CSASTGETQYF. In DNA, the CDR3 is TGCAGTGCTAGCACAGGGGAGACCCAGTACTTC.

The rearrangement links TRBV11-2 to TRBJ2-5; the D is unclear. The CDR3 contains 14 residues. Germline loops: CDR1 SGHAT, CDR2 FQNNGV. The V and J ends lost 3 bases and 4 bases respectively, with 12 bases between them. DNA of the CDR3: TGTGCCAGCAGCTTCGTTGGATTAGGAGAGACCCAGTACTTC. Its translation is CASSFVGLGETQYF.

With regard to this clone: The sample holds other DNA sequences that translate to the same CDR3. V usage is TRBV6-5 and J usage is TRBJ2-7; weak D call: TRBD1 (5 bases). Trimming left V 8 bases short and J 4 bases short, with 18 bases between. Germline CDR1 and CDR2: MNHEY and SVGAGI. The CDR3 is made up of 14 amino acids. As DNA, the CDR3 is TGTGCCAGCCAAAGGGGCGTTCTCGCGTACGAGCAGTACTTC. It specifies CASQRGVLAYEQYF.

The rearrangement joins TRBV18 to TRBJ1-2, with D possibly being TRBD1 (6 bases). Germline CDR1 and CDR2: KGHSH and LQKENI. Trimming shortened V by 4 bases and J by 4 bases, and 22 bases separated the two germline ends. This CDR3 is 17 amino acids long. The CDR3 region has the DNA TGTGCCAGCTCACGGACAGAAAGCCAGATATTTTCCTATGGCTACACCTTC. Its translation is CASSRTESQIFSYGYTF. Complete variable domain (other parts from reference TRBV18 and TRBJ1-2): NAGVMQNPRHLVRRRGQEARLRCSPMKGHSHVYWYRQLPEEGLKFMVYLQKENIIDESGMPKERFSAEFPKEGPSILRIQQVVRGDSAAYFCASSRTESQIFSYGYTFGSGTRLTVV.

V and J are TRBV5-1 and TRBJ2-7; tentatively, D is TRBD2 (6 bases). Trimming took 0 bases from V and 2 from J, leaving 9 bases between them. The CDR3 runs 14 residues. Germline V gene data show CDR1 as SGHRS and CDR2 as YFSETQ. The CDR3 spells CASSLEAGPYEQYF. The DNA for the CDR3 is TGCGCCAGCAGCTTGGAGGCGGGGCCCTACGAGCAGTACTTC.

This chain links TRBV7-2 with TRBJ2-1, with TRBD2 identical over 8 bases. This CDR3 region has 17 residues. Trimming cost V 2 bases and J 5 bases; bases outside gene matches: 11. Germline assignment: CDR1 SGHTA and CDR2 FQGNSA. CDR3 residues: CASSLRSKRGCNNEQFF. The CDR3 DNA sequence: TGTGCCAGCAGCTTACGGTCAAAGCGGGGGTGTAACAATGAGCAGTTCTTC.

V is TRBV11-3 and J is TRBJ1-3; D perhaps matches TRBD1 (6 bases). CDR3 length: 16 residues. Germline lookup yields CDR1 SGHNT and CDR2 YENEEA. V lost 4 bases and J 0 bases, leaving 13 bases between the germline ends. CDR3 in amino acids: CASSSPWGASGNTIYF. The CDR3 coding sequence is TGTGCCAGCAGCTCCCCTTGGGGGGCCTCTGGAAACACCATATATTTT.

The rearrangement uses TRBV6-1 and TRBJ1-6; D unclear. Germline loops: CDR1 MNHNS, CDR2 SASEGT. Trimming removed 2 bases at V and 8 bases at J, with 10 bases between. The CDR3 sequence is 14 residues long. For the CDR3, the DNA is TGTGCCAGCAGTGAAAGAGGGTATGATTCACCCCTCCACTTT. Residues: CASSERGYDSPLHF.

The chain links TRBV30 to TRBJ1-5; perhaps TRBD1 as D (5 bases). In germline, CDR1 is GTSNPN, CDR2 SVGIG (reference sequence). Trimming left V 5 bases short and J 5 bases short, with 13 bases between. The CDR3 covers 13 residues. The CDR3 is CAWGQRGDQPQHF. In DNA, the CDR3 is TGTGCCTGGGGACAACGAGGGGATCAGCCCCAGCATTTT.

The chain uses TRBV20-1 and TRBJ2-7; D is unresolved. The CDR3 totals 11 residues. The V end lost 1 base, the J end lost 3 bases, and 4 bases lay between the germline ends. Germline CDR1 reads DFQATT; CDR2 reads SNEGSKA (reference sequence). CDR3 bases: TGCAGTGCTAGAGTTGGCTACGAGCAGTACTTC. Residues: CSARVGYEQYF.

This chain uses TRBV27 with TRBJ2-5; 7 nucleotides line up with TRBD1. CDR3 length: 13 amino acids. Losses at the gene ends were 3 bases for V and 4 bases for J; bases not matched to a gene: 2. Germline CDR1 MNHEY, CDR2 SMNVEV (reference sequence). The CDR3: CASSLTGLETQYF. The CDR3 DNA sequence: TGTGCCAGCAGTTTGACAGGGTTAGAGACCCAGTACTTC.

This chain uses TRBV6-6 with TRBJ1-2; D is possibly TRBD1 (6 bases). V was trimmed by 2 bases and J by 0 bases, leaving 7 bases between them. This CDR3 region has 14 residues. CDR1 is MNHNY and CDR2 is SVGAGI in the germline V gene (reference sequence). The CDR3 coding sequence is TGTGCCAGCAGTTACCGGGACACTAACTATGGCTACACCTTC. This codes for CASSYRDTNYGYTF.